What follows describes a single T cell receptor beta chain. Its antigen is currently unknown. Only in-frame clones appear in the TCRdb table, and some are missing; sequencing was by immunoSEQ multiplex PCR. The table has some 790,000 clones, roughly 72% seen once. V lost 6 bases to trimming and J lost 3 bases, with 24 bases between them. CDR1 is SGHAT, CDR2 FQNNGV, per germline. The CDR3 is 17 amino acids. This entry belongs to a study of shared clonotypes between healthy human individuals. Study-level results: Shared clonotypes across all four donors exceeded non-shared ones in generation probability. Estimated richness was generally greater in naive than memory subsets.

Material for sequencing was memory CD4+ T cells sorted from blood. Noted subset: CD45RA-negative fraction. The chain employs TRBV11-2 and TRBJ2-7, with TRBD1 as a possible D gene (6 bases). This receptor was identified in a woman in her twenties or thirties in good health. The CDR3: CASRYNVGASAFYEQYF. The CDR3 bases are TGTGCCAGCAGATACAATGTGGGGGCTTCGGCCTTCTACGAGCAGTACTTC.